A selection of T cell receptor beta chains follows, all from one sample in a study of persistence of HIV-infected CD4 T cells. TCRdb keeps only in-frame clones here, not all; method: immunoSEQ multiplex PCR. The sample gives about 27,000 clones, approximately 79% of which show up once; approximately 1.7% is in the top ten. No antigen has been assigned to these receptors. This specimen was CD4+ T cells sorted from PBMCs after approximately 20-hour stimulation, taken from a patient who received antiretroviral therapy. These receptors were taken from an adult man with HIV who was CMV-seropositive. Both conserved end residues are part of each CDR3. A D gene is named only where the DNA matches it firmly. Size values are once, few and many counts, or a class for expanded clones, and some rows have none.

>.|TRBV28|.|TRBJ2-7
CASSPPSTFRGRDF
TGTGCCAGCAGTCCCCCTTCGACCTTCAGGGGAAGGGACTTC
>.|TRBV7-9|few|TRBJ1-3
CASSLARSDTIYF
TGTGCCAGCAGCTTAGCTAGATCGGACACCATATATTTT
>.|TRBV15|.|TRBJ2-4
CATSSTTQYKNIQYF
TGTGCCACCAGCAGCACAACACAGTACAAAAACATTCAGTACTTC
>.|TRBV5-1|.|TRBJ2-3
CASSLVIDTQYF
TGCGCCAGCAGCTTGGTAATAGATACGCAGTATTTT
>.|TRBV11-1|.|TRBJ2-2
CASSLQGTGELFF
TGTGCCAGCAGCTTACAGGGAACCGGGGAGCTGTTTTTT
>.|TRBV6-1|.|TRBJ1-3
CASSDGNTIYF
TGTGCCAGCTCGGACGGAAACACCATATATTTT
>.|TRBV18|.|TRBJ2-7
CASSVNRQAYEQYF
TGTGCCAGCTCAGTTAACCGACAGGCCTACGAGCAGTACTTC
>TRBD2|TRBV7-9|.|TRBJ2-1
CASSLNGGAGEQFF
TGTGCCAGCAGCTTAAACGGGGGGGCCGGTGAGCAGTTCTTC
>.|TRBV6-6|.|TRBJ1-5
CASSYSLQPQHF
TGTGCCAGCAGTTACTCCCTTCAGCCCCAGCATTTT
>.|TRBV10-1|few|TRBJ2-5
CASSELSVASVDQYF
TGCGCCAGCAGTGAGCTATCAGTGGCCTCGGTGGACCAGTACTTC
>.|TRBV4-2|once|TRBJ1-2
CASSQESSYPNYGYTF
TGTGCCAGCAGCCAAGAAAGCAGCTACCCTAACTATGGCTACACCTTC